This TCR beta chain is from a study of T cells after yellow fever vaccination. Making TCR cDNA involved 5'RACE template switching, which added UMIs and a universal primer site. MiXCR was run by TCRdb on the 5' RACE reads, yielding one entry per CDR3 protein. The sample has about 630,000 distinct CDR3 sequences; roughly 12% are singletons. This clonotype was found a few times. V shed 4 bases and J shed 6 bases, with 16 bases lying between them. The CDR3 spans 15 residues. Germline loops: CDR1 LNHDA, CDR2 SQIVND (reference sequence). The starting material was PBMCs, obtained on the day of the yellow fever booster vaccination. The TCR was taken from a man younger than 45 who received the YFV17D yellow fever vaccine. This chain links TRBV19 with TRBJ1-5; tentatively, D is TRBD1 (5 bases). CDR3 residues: CASSNYLRETQPQHF. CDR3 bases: TGTGCCAGTAGTAATTACCTCAGGGAAACTCAGCCCCAGCATTTT.